A single sample is the source of the 25 T cell receptor beta chains below, sequenced in a study of blood T cell repertoires in COVID-19. The table came from immunoSEQ multiplex PCR; TCRdb's copy has only in-frame clones and leaves some out. The table records 250,000 to 350,000 clones, 85% to 90% of them present only once. What was sequenced was peripheral blood. The receptors derive from a woman between 50 and 59 years old with active or convalescent COVID-19.

The rearrangement joins TRBV11-2 to TRBJ2-7, with TRBD1 identical over 7 bases. Trimming cost V 6 bases and J 3 bases; bases outside gene matches: 14. The CDR3 extends over 16 amino acids. The germline CDR1 and CDR2 sequences are SGHAT and FQNNGV. CDR3: CASRPGQRNYIYEQYF. The CDR3, as DNA: TGTGCCAGCAGACCGGGACAGCGGAATTATATCTACGAGCAGTACTTC.

This clone has only a few counts. The V call is TRBV28, the J call TRBJ1-6, with 7 bases that match TRBD1. The germline V gene encodes CDR1 MDHEN and CDR2 SYDVKM. The CDR3 has 12 amino acids. V was pared by 5 bases and J by 13 bases, with 5 bases of the junction left unmatched. The DNA for the CDR3 is TGTGCCAGCAGTCCCCCCAGGGGGCCCCTCCACTTT. Encoded protein: CASSPPRGPLHF.

This sequence joins TRBV28 and TRBJ2-2; TRBD2 agrees at 14 bases. The CDR3 has 21 amino acids. V shed 4 bases and J 3 bases; nucleotides not matched to a gene: 16. From germline, CDR1 is MDHEN and CDR2 SYDVKM. CDR3 sequence reads: CASSSLGLAGGTSADTGELFF. CDR3 coding DNA: TGTGCCAGCAGTTCCCTCGGACTAGCGGGAGGCACCTCCGCCGACACCGGGGAGCTGTTTTTT.

V usage is TRBV7-9 and J usage is TRBJ1-1; unclear D gene. Germline V gene lookup returns CDR1 SEHNR and CDR2 FQNEAQ (reference sequence). The CDR3 is 13 residues long. The ends were cut back, 1 base at V and 5 bases at J, with 8 bases in the middle. In DNA form, the CDR3 reads TGTGCCAGCAGCTTAGAAGGCGGGACTGAAGCTTTCTTT. Its translation: CASSLEGGTEAFF.

V is TRBV12-3 or TRBV12-4 and J is TRBJ1-1, with D unclear. The CDR3 has 13 residues. Trimming took 6 bases from V and 1 from J, leaving 9 bases between them. The chain's CDR3 is CASRKGRNTEAFF. Written as DNA, the CDR3 is TGTGCCAGCAGAAAAGGGAGGAACACTGAAGCTTTCTTT.

A few counts support this clone. The rearrangement uses TRBV12-5 and TRBJ1-5; D uncertain. CDR3 length: 11 residues. V was shortened by 7 bases and J by 5 bases, with 6 bases between the two germline ends. Germline V gives CDR1 LGHNT, CDR2 FRNRAP. CDR3 in DNA: TGTGCTAGTGCCCTCGATCAGCCCCAGCATTTT. Translation gives CASALDQPQHF.

The rearrangement uses TRBV25-1 and TRBJ2-7; weak D call: TRBD2 (6 bases). The CDR3 sequence is 15 residues long. CDR1 is MGHDK and CDR2 is SYGVNS in the germline V gene. The V gene lost 3 bases and the J gene lost 0 bases, with 12 bases spanning the gap. CDR3 region: CASSDGTLSSYEQYF. DNA of the CDR3: TGTGCCAGCAGTGATGGGACTCTTAGCTCCTACGAGCAGTACTTC.

The chain has TRBV18 and TRBJ1-1, with 8 positions matching TRBD1. The germline gives CDR1 KGHSH, CDR2 LQKENI. Unmatched junction bases numbered 5, after V lost 4 bases and J lost 1 base. The CDR3 runs 15 residues. The CDR3 DNA sequence: TGTGCCAGCTCACGAAGTACAGGGGGGAACACTGAAGCTTTCTTT. Its translation is CASSRSTGGNTEAFF.

The chain recombines TRBV7-2 with TRBJ1-2; 10 bases are shared with TRBD1. This CDR3 region has 14 residues. Germline assignment: CDR1 SGHTA and CDR2 FQGNSA. Trimming cost V 4 bases and J 8 bases; bases outside gene matches: 7. CDR3 DNA sequence: TGTGCCAGCAGCTCCCGACAGGGGGCAGTAGGCTACACCTTC. It translates to CASSSRQGAVGYTF.

V gene TRBV10-3 combines with J gene TRBJ1-2; the match to TRBD1 covers 10 bases. CDR1 and CDR2 (germline): ENHRY, SYGVKD. The CDR3 contains 14 residues. The J segment lost 8 bases and the V segment lost 5 bases, leaving 8 bases of the junction unmatched. In DNA form, the CDR3 reads TGTGCCATCAGTCCCGGGACAGGGGCGTCGGGCTACACCTTC. Protein sequence: CAISPGTGASGYTF.

The chain employs TRBV19 and TRBJ1-6, with 7 nucleotides matching TRBD1. This CDR3 is built from 13 residues. The J segment lost 9 bases and the V segment lost 5 bases, leaving 4 bases of the junction unmatched. CDR1 LNHDA and CDR2 SQIVND come from the germline V gene (reference sequence). CDR3 coding DNA: TGTGCCAGTAGTCGGGACAGAGTTTCACCCCTCCACTTT. Protein sequence: CASSRDRVSPLHF.

This clone was counted once. The chain is built from TRBV28 and TRBJ1-6; D is possibly TRBD1 (6 bases). Germline values: CDR1 MDHEN, CDR2 SYDVKM. This CDR3 is 14 amino acids long. V lost 6 bases, J lost 14 bases, and 20 bases lay in between. The CDR3 is CASSPRGPSFALHF. Here the CDR3 DNA reads TGTGCCAGCAGCCCCAGGGGTCCAAGCTTTGCCCTCCACTTT.

The chain has TRBV7-3 and TRBJ1-2; 11 nucleotides agree with TRBD1. CDR1 is SGHTA, CDR2 FQGTGA, per germline. The V segment lost 5 bases and the J segment 4 bases; nucleotides outside the gene matches: 3. This CDR3 is 14 amino acids long. The DNA of the CDR3 is TGTGCCAGCAGCCCAGGGACAGGGGGCTATGGCTACACCTTC. Translated: CASSPGTGGYGYTF. The whole variable domain, filled in from reference TRBV7-3 and TRBJ1-2, reads GAGVSQTPSNKVTEKGKYVELRCDPISGHTALYWYRQSLGQGPEFLIYFQGTGAADDSGLPNDRFFAVRPEGSVSTLKIQRTERGDSAVYLCASSPGTGGYGYTFGSGTRLTVV.

About this clone itself: Other DNA sequences in this specimen translate into the identical CDR3. This chain uses TRBV19 with TRBJ1-1; TRBD1 matches at 7 bases. Losses at the gene ends were 4 bases for V and 3 bases for J; bases not matched to a gene: 5. Germline V CDR1 and CDR2: LNHDA, SQIVND (reference sequence). The CDR3 has 14 residues. The DNA of the CDR3 is TGTGCCAGTAGTAGAGACAGGGTTGACACTGAAGCTTTCTTT. It translates to CASSRDRVDTEAFF.

The chain uses TRBV7-2 and TRBJ2-1; 7 nucleotides line up with TRBD2. Unmatched junction bases numbered 13, after V lost 5 bases and J lost 9 bases. The CDR3 runs 15 residues. CDR1 is SGHTA and CDR2 is FQGNSA in the germline V gene. The CDR3 bases are TGTGCCAGCAGCCCACCGAACAGCAGGGAGGGTGAGCAGTTCTTC. The encoded protein is CASSPPNSREGEQFF.

V is TRBV30 and J is TRBJ1-2; weak D call: TRBD1 (5 bases). Trimming removed 3 bases from V and 5 bases from J, with 16 bases in between. The V gene's germline CDR1 is GTSNPN and CDR2 SVGIG (reference sequence). The length of the CDR3 is 14 residues. CDR3 nucleotide sequence: TGTGCCTGGAGGGAGCAGGGTCACAATTATGGCTACACCTTC. Amino acids: CAWREQGHNYGYTF.

This chain uses TRBV7-8 with TRBJ2-5; 8 positions match TRBD1. The CDR3 contains 17 residues. Looked up from germline, CDR1 is SGHVS and CDR2 is FQNEAQ. J gave up 3 bases and V 4 bases, and 13 bases lay outside the gene matches. Here the CDR3 reads CASSYNPTGEEEETQYF. The CDR3 DNA reads as TGTGCCAGCAGCTACAACCCGACAGGGGAGGAAGAAGAGACCCAGTACTTC.

CDR3 coding DNA: TGTGCCAGCAGCAAGAATCCAGGGGACTATGGCTACACCTTC. It yields the protein CASSKNPGDYGYTF. This sequence joins TRBV21-1 and TRBJ1-2; TRBD1 was called by the table and not checked on the DNA. TRBV21-1 is a listed pseudogene. The CDR3 has 14 residues.

The chain links TRBV9 to TRBJ2-7, with 10 nucleotides matching TRBD2. Germline loops: CDR1 SGDLS, CDR2 YYNGEE. The CDR3 contains 14 residues. Trimming cost V 4 bases and J 6 bases; bases outside gene matches: 7. CDR3 sequence reads: CASSTGTSVAEQYF. CDR3 nucleotides: TGTGCCAGCAGCACAGGGACTAGCGTTGCCGAGCAGTACTTC.

V gene TRBV18 combines with J gene TRBJ1-4; possible D gene TRBD1, 6 bases. This CDR3 has 15 amino acids. Trimming stripped 4 bases from V and 0 bases from J, with 9 bases between. In germline, CDR1 is KGHSH, CDR2 LQKENI. The CDR3, as DNA: TGTGCCAGCTCACGGGACATTACAACTAATGAAAAACTGTTTTTT. This sequence encodes CASSRDITTNEKLFF.

This rearrangement joins TRBV6-5 to TRBJ1-1, with TRBD1 matching over 8 bases. This CDR3 is built from 14 residues. V lost 0 bases and J lost 8; bases outside the gene matches: 5. The germline V gene encodes CDR1 MNHEY and CDR2 SVGAGI. CDR3 region: CASSYSDRVGEAFF. The CDR3 DNA reads TGTGCCAGCAGTTACTCGGACAGGGTTGGAGAAGCTTTCTTT.

V usage is TRBV7-8 and J usage is TRBJ2-7, with D possibly TRBD2 on 6 matching bases. Germline V gene lookup returns CDR1 SGHVS and CDR2 FQNEAQ. The CDR3 runs to 17 residues. V gave up 1 base and J gave up 6 bases, with 22 bases separating them. The chain's CDR3 is CASSLGPSPGRGSEQYF. The DNA for the CDR3 is TGTGCCAGCAGCTTAGGTCCGTCCCCCGGGAGAGGAAGCGAGCAGTACTTC.

V usage is TRBV7-9 and J usage is TRBJ2-1; D might be TRBD1 (7 bases). The CDR3 consists of 15 residues. Trimming pared 1 base from V and 7 bases from J, leaving 14 bases between. In germline, CDR1 is SEHNR, CDR2 FQNEAQ (reference sequence). CDR3 residues: CASSLGAGGRNEQFF. The CDR3 DNA sequence: TGTGCCAGCAGCTTAGGGGCAGGGGGGAGGAATGAGCAGTTCTTC.

The chain employs TRBV27 and TRBJ2-7; TRBD1 aligns across 10 bases. This CDR3 spans 13 amino acids. Trimming cost V 8 bases and J 6 bases; bases outside gene matches: 7. Germline V gene sequence: CDR1 MNHEY, CDR2 SMNVEV (reference sequence). The CDR3 spells CASGDRGRAEQYF. CDR3 in DNA: TGTGCCAGCGGGGACAGGGGACGGGCCGAGCAGTACTTC.

V is TRBV28 and J is TRBJ1-6; D not certain. The CDR3 contains 12 residues. Germline loops: CDR1 MDHEN, CDR2 SYDVKM. Deletions cut 6 bases from V and 11 bases from J, with 11 bases between. The CDR3 sequence: CASSPLRPPLHF. Here the CDR3 DNA reads TGTGCCAGCAGCCCACTCAGGCCACCCCTCCACTTT.